These 22 T cell receptor beta chains were all obtained from the same sample, sequenced in a study of radiation and T cells in renal cell carcinoma. As for time point: baseline pretreatment blood. Regarding treatment: 15 Gy SBRT to primary tumor, nephrectomy 4 weeks later. Only in-frame clones appear in the TCRdb table, and some are missing; sequencing was by immunoSEQ multiplex PCR. Of approximately 140,000 clones in the sample, roughly 83% are singletons; the top ten hold under 25%. The sample consisted of blood, taken from a patient whose treatment included radiotherapy and nephrectomy. These receptor sequences come from a woman aged 50 to 60 with renal cell carcinoma.

The chain has TRBV7-9 and TRBJ2-2; weak D call: TRBD2 (5 bases). V shed 3 bases and J shed 0 bases, with 8 bases lying between them. This CDR3 is built from 15 residues. The germline gives CDR1 SEHNR, CDR2 FQNEAQ (reference sequence). Written as DNA, the CDR3 is TGTGCCAGCAGCTTGGCGGGTGCGAACACCGGGGAGCTGTTTTTT. It yields the protein CASSLAGANTGELFF.

With respect to this clone: The junction shows a germline mismatch at one end, possibly a read error. For the CDR3, the DNA is TGCGCCGAGGGGGAGCGGGCCGAGCAGTACTTC. Translation: CAEGERAEQYF. This chain uses TRBV7-2 with TRBJ2-7; either TRBD1 or TRBD2 may fit D (6 bases each). Germline V lookup: CDR1 SGHTA, CDR2 FQGNSA. This CDR3 is 11 amino acids long.

The chain couples TRBV6-5 to TRBJ1-3, with D possibly TRBD1 on 5 matching bases. Trimming left V 5 bases short and J 0 bases short, with 8 bases between. The CDR3 loop spans 14 amino acids. The germline CDR1 and CDR2 sequences are MNHEY and SVGAGI. CDR3 loop: CASSIGDSGNTIYF. As DNA, the CDR3 is TGTGCCAGCAGTATAGGGGACTCTGGAAACACCATATATTTT.

The chain carries TRBV2 and TRBJ1-5; a weak D match, TRBD1 (6 bases). The germline V gene encodes CDR1 SNHLY and CDR2 FYNNEI. The germline V and J ends were trimmed by 8 bases and 2 bases, with 16 bases remaining between them. This CDR3 region has 15 residues. CDR3 protein: CASSRGGAGNQPQHF. For the CDR3, the DNA is TGTGCCAGCTCTCGGGGGGGCGCGGGCAATCAGCCCCAGCATTTT.

Of note for this clone: A read error may be the cause here, since a much bigger clone is one base away. The chain employs TRBV2 and TRBJ1-4; D may be TRBD1 (5 bases). V gave up 5 bases and J gave up 8 bases, with 18 bases separating them. The CDR3 consists of 15 residues. The germline V gene has CDR1 SNHLY and CDR2 FYNNEI. CDR3 protein: CASSKGEQGSEKLFF. The CDR3 DNA reads TGTGCCAGCAGTAAAGGGGAGCAGGGAAGCGAAAAACTGTTTTTT.

J is TRBJ1-1 and V is TRBV5-5, with D unclear. Trimming removed 0 bases from V and 6 bases from J, with 12 bases in between. Per the germline V gene, CDR1 is SGHKS and CDR2 is YYEKEE (reference sequence). This CDR3 spans 14 amino acids. The CDR3 sequence: CASSLATQGAEAFF. In nucleotides, the CDR3 is TGTGCCAGCAGCTTGGCCACACAAGGTGCTGAAGCTTTCTTT.

The chain employs TRBV5-4 and TRBJ1-1; 7 bases fit TRBD1. The CDR3 loop spans 15 amino acids. Germline assignment: CDR1 SGHNT and CDR2 YYREEE (reference sequence). V lost 4 bases to trimming and J lost 1 base; unmatched junction nucleotides: 7. The CDR3 loop is CASSTPDRRNTEAFF. In DNA, the CDR3 is TGTGCCAGCAGCACCCCGGACAGGAGGAACACTGAAGCTTTCTTT. Combining the CDR3 with reference TRBV5-4 and TRBJ1-1 gives the whole variable domain ETGVTQSPTHLIKTRGQQVTLRCSSQSGHNTVSWYQQALGQGPQFIFQYYREEENGRGNFPPRFSGLQFPNYSSELNVNALELDDSALYLCASSTPDRRNTEAFFGQGTRLTVV.

V and J are TRBV6-6 and TRBJ1-6; D not resolved. Germline CDR1 is MNHNY and CDR2 is SVGAGI (reference sequence). The CDR3 length is 15 residues. With 2 bases removed from V and 7 bases from J, the gap between germline ends came to 12 bases. This CDR3 is CASSYIREGNSPLHF. CDR3 in DNA: TGTGCCAGCAGTTACATTCGAGAAGGGAATTCACCCCTCCACTTT.

CDR3 in amino acids: CASSPFSVNYGYTF. CDR3 DNA: TGTGCCAGCAGCCCGTTCTCGGTTAACTATGGCTACACCTTC. The chain carries TRBV28 and TRBJ1-2; D gene ambiguous. V was cut by 6 bases and J by 1 base, with 12 bases left in between. The CDR3 runs 14 residues. Germline-derived CDR1 and CDR2 are MDHEN and SYDVKM.

The V and J genes are TRBV7-6 and TRBJ1-4; D unclear. Looked up from germline, CDR1 is SGHVS and CDR2 is FNYEAQ. CDR3 length equals 15 residues. Trimming took 5 bases from V and 7 from J, leaving 17 bases between them. CDR3 amino acids: CASSPTGLVAEKLFF. In DNA, the CDR3 is TGTGCCAGCAGCCCGACCGGGCTTGTAGCTGAAAAACTGTTTTTT.

This chain connects TRBV9 to TRBJ2-7; D may be TRBD1 (6 bases). Germline V CDR1 and CDR2: SGDLS, YYNGEE. The V end lost 5 bases, the J end lost 5 bases, and 23 bases lay between the germline ends. The CDR3 totals 16 residues. The CDR3 nucleotides read TGTGCCAGCAGTCCTCCCGGAGTACAGGGCGTCAACGAGCAGTACTTC. Its translation is CASSPPGVQGVNEQYF.

The chain combines TRBV5-1 with TRBJ1-4; no firm D call. The CDR3 spans 16 residues. Germline assignment: CDR1 SGHRS and CDR2 YFSETQ. V lost 4 bases, J lost 2 bases, and 15 bases lay in between. The CDR3 reads CASSQSPIPTNEKLFF. The CDR3 DNA reads as TGCGCCAGCAGCCAGAGTCCTATCCCGACTAATGAAAAACTGTTTTTT.

The chain is built from TRBV30 and TRBJ1-2; TRBD1 matches 7 bases. The J segment lost 3 bases and the V segment lost 5 bases, leaving 3 bases of the junction unmatched. CDR3 length: 12 residues. Germline CDR1 GTSNPN, CDR2 SVGIG (reference sequence). CDR3: CAWSQGDYGYTF. The DNA of the CDR3 is TGTGCCTGGTCCCAGGGGGACTATGGCTACACCTTC.

In its sample, this clone was seen a few times. V is TRBV5-1 and J is TRBJ1-4; 12 bases are shared with TRBD1. V lost 1 base to trimming and J lost 5 bases; unmatched junction nucleotides: 6. Looked up from germline, CDR1 is SGHRS and CDR2 is YFSETQ. The CDR3 is made up of 17 amino acids. CDR3 loop: CASSLMGQGAANEKLFF. DNA for the CDR3: TGCGCCAGCAGCTTGATGGGACAGGGGGCCGCGAATGAAAAACTGTTTTTT.

CDR3 loop: CASYPGGVYTEAFF. CDR3 DNA: TGTGCCAGCTATCCAGGGGGAGTGTACACTGAAGCTTTCTTT. The chain is built from TRBV6-5 and TRBJ1-1; 7 bases align to TRBD1. Germline lookup yields CDR1 MNHEY and CDR2 SVGAGI. V lost 8 bases and J lost 3; bases outside the gene matches: 9. The CDR3 contains 14 residues.

The rearrangement links TRBV7-2 to TRBJ1-6, with D unclear. The germline V gene encodes CDR1 SGHTA and CDR2 FQGNSA. There are 16 residues in the CDR3. Trimming left V 5 bases short and J 7 bases short, with 18 bases between. CDR3 in amino acids: CASSPQGLGSNSPLHF. As DNA, the CDR3 is TGTGCCAGCAGCCCCCAAGGCCTAGGGTCGAATTCACCCCTCCACTTT.

CDR3 in DNA: TGTGCCAGCACCGGTAGGACACGGGAGCAGTACTTC. Protein sequence: CASTGRTREQYF. The V call is TRBV9, the J call TRBJ2-7; D might be TRBD1 (5 bases). This CDR3 has 12 residues. V was trimmed by 6 bases and J by 7 bases, leaving 14 bases between them. Germline assignment: CDR1 SGDLS and CDR2 YYNGEE. Full variable domain (outside the CDR3, taken from reference TRBV9 and TRBJ2-7): DSGVTQTPKHLITATGQRVTLRCSPRSGDLSVYWYQQSLDQGLQFLIQYYNGEERAKGNILERFSAQQFPDLHSELNLSSLELGDSALYFCASTGRTREQYFGPGTRLTVT.

The chain couples TRBV19 to TRBJ1-6; D is uncertain. There are 12 residues in the CDR3. Germline CDR1 reads LNHDA; CDR2 reads SQIVND (reference sequence). The V end lost 1 base, the J end lost 8 bases, and 3 bases lay between the germline ends. In nucleotides, the CDR3 is TGTGCCAGTAGTATAGCGGATTCACCCCTCCACTTT. It codes for CASSIADSPLHF.

The rearrangement links TRBV6-5 to TRBJ2-2; tentatively, D is TRBD1 or TRBD2 (5 bases each). V lost 6 bases and J 8 bases, leaving 13 bases between the germline ends. Germline loops: CDR1 MNHEY, CDR2 SVGAGI. The CDR3 has 13 amino acids. The CDR3 DNA is TGTGCCAGCAGGCGATCGGGGCTTGGGGAGCTGTTTTTT. Translating it yields CASRRSGLGELFF.

The chain recombines TRBV29-1 with TRBJ2-3, with 7 bases fitting TRBD1. CDR1 SQVTM and CDR2 ANQGSEA come from the germline V gene. Trimming at V came to 6 bases and at J to 5 bases, leaving 5 bases not matched to a gene. The CDR3 has 12 residues. CDR3 coding DNA: TGCAGCGTCAGACAGGGTTTAGATACGCAGTATTTT. Encoded protein: CSVRQGLDTQYF.

The chain couples TRBV4-3 to TRBJ1-2, with a tentative D call TRBD1 (6 bases). V dropped 0 bases and J dropped 4 bases, with 9 bases sitting between them. Germline lookup yields CDR1 LGHNA and CDR2 YSLEER. The CDR3 sequence is 14 residues long. CDR3 in amino acids: CASSQEQGTYGYTF. The DNA of the CDR3 is TGCGCCAGCAGCCAAGAACAGGGAACCTATGGCTACACCTTC.

This sequence joins TRBV19 and TRBJ2-7; D not resolved. Germline V gene data show CDR1 as LNHDA and CDR2 as SQIVND (reference sequence). The V end lost 0 bases, the J end lost 5 bases, and 5 bases lay between the germline ends. The CDR3 is 12 residues long. The chain's CDR3 is CASSIDRDEQYF. CDR3 sequence (DNA): TGTGCCAGTAGTATAGATCGCGACGAGCAGTACTTC.